These T cell receptor beta chains were read from a single sample in a study of blood T cell repertoires in COVID-19. The assay was immunoSEQ multiplex PCR, and TCRdb's table has in-frame clones only and misses some. The table lists some 310,000 clones, roughly 89% of them singletons, with around 0.98% in the top ten. Sequenced material: peripheral blood. Source of these receptors: a middle-aged woman with COVID-19, enrolled during active disease. Both conserved end residues are part of each CDR3. A D gene is named only where the DNA matches it firmly. A clone size is listed for some rows: how often the clone was seen (once, few, many), or a class if it is expanded.

length: 14; D: NA; V: TRBV5-4; size: NA; J: TRBJ1-5; CDR3: CASSLQGSNQPQHF; DNA: TGTGCCAGCAGCTTGCAGGGTAGCAATCAGCCCCAGCATTTT
length: 13; D: NA; V: TRBV29-1; size: once; J: TRBJ2-7; CDR3: CSAIQVDTYEQYF; DNA: TGCAGCGCGATACAGGTAGATACTTACGAGCAGTACTTC
length: 12; D: NA; V: TRBV7-9; size: NA; J: TRBJ1-3; CDR3: CAATSVGNTIYF; DNA: TGTGCCGCCACTTCGGTTGGAAACACCATATATTTT
length: 14; D: TRBD1; V: TRBV24-1; size: NA; J: TRBJ1-5; CDR3: CATSASGQYQPQHF; DNA: TGTGCCACCAGTGCCTCGGGACAGTATCAGCCCCAGCATTTT
length: 12; D: NA; V: TRBV19; size: once; J: TRBJ1-4; CDR3: CASSIRDEKLFF; DNA: TGTGCCAGTAGTATCCGCGATGAAAAACTGTTTTTT
length: 14; D: TRBD1; V: TRBV7-8; size: NA; J: TRBJ2-7; CDR3: CASSTPTGSDEQYF; DNA: TGTGCCAGCAGCACCCCGACAGGGTCCGACGAGCAGTACTTC
length: 12; D: TRBD2; V: TRBV3-1/TRBV3-2; size: NA; J: TRBJ2-1; CDR3: CASSQGGGMQFF; DNA: TGTGCCAGCAGCCAAGGCGGGGGAATGCAGTTCTTC
length: 12; D: NA; V: TRBV10-3; size: NA; J: TRBJ1-2; CDR3: CAISERDIGYTF; DNA: TGTGCCATCAGTGAACGGGACATAGGCTACACCTTC
length: 15; D: TRBD1; V: TRBV18; size: NA; J: TRBJ1-5; CDR3: CASSDRGGGNQPQHF; DNA: TGTGCCAGCTCAGACAGGGGAGGTGGCAATCAGCCCCAGCATTTT
length: 15; D: TRBD1; V: TRBV25-1; size: NA; J: TRBJ1-4; CDR3: CASSERQGEYEKLFF; DNA: TGTGCCAGCAGTGAACGACAGGGGGAGTATGAAAAACTGTTTTTT
length: 13; D: TRBD1; V: TRBV10-3; size: NA; J: TRBJ2-7; CDR3: CATSTGGFDEQYF; DNA: TGTGCCACGTCGACAGGGGGTTTTGACGAGCAGTACTTC
length: 13; D: TRBD1; V: TRBV5-4; size: NA; J: TRBJ1-1; CDR3: CASSLDRDTEAFF; DNA: TGTGCCAGCAGCCTTGACAGGGACACTGAAGCTTTCTTT
length: 13; D: NA; V: TRBV7-9; size: NA; J: TRBJ2-7; CDR3: CASSLGGMGEQYF; DNA: TGTGCCAGCAGCTTAGGAGGGATGGGCGAGCAGTACTTC
length: 16; D: NA; V: TRBV28; size: NA; J: TRBJ2-3; CDR3: CASTLGGGDSTDTQYF; DNA: TGTGCCAGCACCCTCGGAGGAGGGGATAGCACAGATACGCAGTATTTT
length: 15; D: NA; V: TRBV7-3; size: NA; J: TRBJ1-1; CDR3: CASSPDAAGSTEAFF; DNA: TGTGCCAGCAGCCCGGACGCGGCGGGATCTACTGAAGCTTTCTTT
length: 15; D: NA; V: TRBV7-2; size: once; J: TRBJ2-2; CDR3: CASSFDRPGTGELFF; DNA: TGTGCCAGCAGCTTCGACAGGCCCGGCACCGGGGAGCTGTTTTTT